Each of the 27 T cell receptor beta chains below was sequenced from the same sample in a study of cytomegalovirus exposure and HLA in healthy donors (TCRdb year 2017). The library was produced with the immunoSEQ multiplex PCR assay. For the multiplex PCR, a mixture combining 60 forward primers for TCR Vbeta segments and 13 reverse primers for TCR Jbeta segments was used. TCRdb took over this immuneACCESS table, retaining in-frame rearrangements with V and J assigned. Such tables are incomplete; in checked studies, under half of the missing clones stem from an unresolved V gene, and the remainder is unexplained. This sample holds fewer than 100,000 clones; roughly 78% were observed only once. The top ten clones comprise nearly 2.5% of the sample. The source material was PBMCs. The receptor set was obtained from a male donor in good health and CMV-seropositive.

This clone came up a few times. The genes are TRBV4-2 and TRBJ1-5; D perhaps matches TRBD1 (5 bases). Trimming left V 0 bases short and J 6 bases short, with 15 bases between. CDR3 length equals 16 residues. The germline gives CDR1 LGHNA, CDR2 YNFKEQ. The CDR3 nucleotides read TGTGCCAGCAGCCAAGAGGGGATTCAGGGTGGTCAGCCCCAGCATTTT. Residues: CASSQEGIQGGQPQHF.

CDR3 nucleotide sequence: TGCGCCAGCAGACTTGAAGCGGGAGTAATAGATACGCAGTATTTT. Residues: CASRLEAGVIDTQYF. This chain joins TRBV5-1 and TRBJ2-3; 8 positions agree with TRBD2. Germline V CDR1 and CDR2: SGHRS, YFSETQ. V was pared by 5 bases and J by 5 bases, with 10 bases of the junction left unmatched. The CDR3 runs to 15 residues.

The chain carries TRBV28 and TRBJ1-5, with no clear D. With 4 bases removed from V and 4 bases from J, the gap between germline ends came to 20 bases. The CDR3 totals 17 residues. Per germline, CDR1 MDHEN and CDR2 SYDVKM. The CDR3 DNA reads TGTGCCAGCAGTTCCAATCGAGGTAGGTTGTCGAATCAGCCCCAGCATTTT. It translates to CASSSNRGRLSNQPQHF.

The J gene is TRBJ2-2, the V gene TRBV27, with D maybe TRBD2 (5 bases). The V gene lost 2 bases and the J gene lost 4 bases, with 11 bases spanning the gap. Germline V gene sequence: CDR1 MNHEY, CDR2 SMNVEV (reference sequence). There are 15 residues in the CDR3. The CDR3: CASSLTIALTGELFF. CDR3 DNA sequence: TGTGCCAGCAGTTTAACCATAGCGCTCACCGGGGAGCTGTTTTTT.

CDR3: CASSLEGLAGQNIQYF. The CDR3 DNA follows: TGTGCCAGCAGCTTAGAGGGACTAGCGGGACAAAACATTCAGTACTTC. This chain joins TRBV7-6 and TRBJ2-4; 13 bases are shared with TRBD2. V was clipped by 1 base and J by 5 bases; unmatched bases: 2. Per the germline V gene, CDR1 is SGHVS and CDR2 is FNYEAQ. This CDR3 has 16 residues. Complete variable domain (other parts from reference TRBV7-6 and TRBJ2-4): GAGVSQSPRYKVTKRGQDVALRCDPISGHVSLYWYRQALGQGPEFLTYFNYEAQQDKSGLPNDRFSAERPEGSISTLTIQRTEQRDSAMYRCASSLEGLAGQNIQYFGAGTRLSVL.

DNA for the CDR3: TGTGCCAGCAGCGTAGATCTAGCGGGGCACCATTTGGGGGAGCAGTTCTTC. Translation: CASSVDLAGHHLGEQFF. The chain links TRBV9 to TRBJ2-1; 9 bases are shared with TRBD2. Germline lookup yields CDR1 SGDLS and CDR2 YYNGEE. V was pared by 0 bases and J by 10 bases, with 14 bases of the junction left unmatched. CDR3 size: 17 residues.

The V call is TRBV6-1, the J call TRBJ2-5; the match to TRBD1 covers 8 bases. V lost 3 bases, J lost 0 bases, and 6 bases stayed unmatched. CDR1 and CDR2 (germline): MNHNS, SASEGT. The CDR3 spans 16 residues. As DNA, the CDR3 is TGTGCCAGCAGTGATCCGGGACAGGTGTACCAAGAGACCCAGTACTTC. Translating it yields CASSDPGQVYQETQYF.

The chain couples TRBV6-4 to TRBJ2-7, with TRBD1 identical over 9 bases. V dropped 5 bases and J dropped 0; count of bases not matched to a gene: 5. CDR1 MRHNA and CDR2 SNTAGT come from the germline V gene. The length of the CDR3 is 15 residues. DNA of the CDR3: TGTGCCAGCAGTTTGGGACAGGGCAGCTCCTACGAGCAGTACTTC. As protein: CASSLGQGSSYEQYF.

The V call is TRBV28, the J call TRBJ2-6; D might be TRBD1 (5 bases). The CDR3 is 18 amino acids. Looked up from germline, CDR1 is MDHEN and CDR2 is SYDVKM. V was shortened by 4 bases and J by 4 bases, with 20 bases between the two germline ends. For the CDR3, the DNA is TGTGCCAGCAGTTCCGCGCGACAGACCTTTAAGGGGGCCAACGTCCTGACTTTC. This sequence encodes CASSSARQTFKGANVLTF. The full variable domain, completed using reference TRBV28 and TRBJ2-6, is DVKVTQSSRYLVKRTGEKVFLECVQDMDHENMFWYRQDPGLGLRLIYFSYDVKMKEKGDIPEGYSVSREKKERFSLILESASTNQTSMYLCASSSARQTFKGANVLTFGAGSRLTVL.

The chain carries TRBV7-9 and TRBJ2-6, with 9 bases matching TRBD2. With V trimmed by 1 base and J by 4 bases, 11 bases remained unmatched. The germline V gene has CDR1 SEHNR and CDR2 FQNEAQ (reference sequence). There are 19 residues in the CDR3. The CDR3 bases are TGTGCCAGCAGCTTAGGACGGGGACTAGCAGTGGCAGGGGCCAACGTCCTGACTTTC. Protein sequence: CASSLGRGLAVAGANVLTF.

This clone was detected only a few times. This rearrangement joins TRBV4-1 to TRBJ1-5; 8 bases align to TRBD1. The CDR3 is 13 amino acids. With V trimmed by 4 bases and J by 5 bases, 1 base remained unmatched. CDR1 and CDR2 (germline): MGHRA, YSYEKL. CDR3 loop: CASSLTGDQPQHF. Here the CDR3 DNA reads TGCGCCAGCAGCCTGACAGGGGATCAGCCCCAGCATTTT.

The CDR3 DNA is TGTGCCAGCAGTTCTTTCCGGGGGACCCAGTACTTC. Translation: CASSSFRGTQYF. V and J are TRBV6-5 and TRBJ2-5, with D perhaps matching TRBD2 (5 bases). Trimming pared 4 bases from V and 7 bases from J, leaving 10 bases between. Germline CDR1 reads MNHEY; CDR2 reads SVGAGI. The CDR3 is made up of 12 amino acids.

There are many counts of this clone. The chain carries TRBV28 and TRBJ2-7; TRBD2 matches at 7 bases. Germline CDR1 MDHEN, CDR2 SYDVKM. The CDR3 covers 16 residues. With 5 bases clipped from V and 3 bases from J, the junction kept 13 bases outside the gene matches. The CDR3 here is CASSSLRLAENYEQYF. The CDR3 DNA reads TGTGCCAGCAGTAGTCTTCGGCTAGCGGAGAACTACGAGCAGTACTTC.

The V call is TRBV10-3, the J call TRBJ2-7; 7 nucleotides match TRBD2. V lost 8 bases, J lost 2 bases, and 12 bases stayed unmatched. CDR3 length equals 15 residues. CDR1 is ENHRY and CDR2 is SYGVKD in the germline V gene. In nucleotides, the CDR3 is TGTGCCATCCGAGTTGGGGAGGGTCACGCCTACGAGCAGTACTTC. Translating it yields CAIRVGEGHAYEQYF.

The chain recombines TRBV4-1 with TRBJ2-1; 10 bases are a match to TRBD2. Germline values: CDR1 MGHRA, CDR2 YSYEKL. V lost 6 bases, J lost 5 bases, and 7 bases stayed unmatched. This CDR3 is built from 15 residues. The CDR3 reads CASSYTSGTNNEQFF. The CDR3 nucleotides are TGCGCCAGCAGTTACACTAGCGGGACCAACAATGAGCAGTTCTTC.

The chain carries TRBV6-5 and TRBJ1-5, with 7 bases that match TRBD1. V lost 5 bases to trimming and J lost 4 bases; unmatched junction nucleotides: 8. The CDR3 consists of 15 residues. CDR1 and CDR2 (germline): MNHEY, SVGAGI. The DNA of the CDR3 is TGTGCCAGCAGTCCCCGACAGGGTTGGAATCAGCCCCAGCATTTT. Translation: CASSPRQGWNQPQHF.

In regard to this clone: Other DNA sequences within the sample encode an identical CDR3. J is TRBJ1-1 and V is TRBV5-1, with D unclear. Trimming removed 2 bases from V and 2 bases from J, with 7 bases in between. This CDR3 is built from 13 residues. The germline CDR1 and CDR2 sequences are SGHRS and YFSETQ. CDR3 coding DNA: TGCGCCAGCAGCTTATCGGTTAACACTGAAGCTTTCTTT. Its protein product is CASSLSVNTEAFF.

This clone was seen more than once but under ten times. V is TRBV19 and J is TRBJ1-5, with 12 bases matching TRBD1. From germline, CDR1 is LNHDA and CDR2 SQIVND (reference sequence). V lost 5 bases and J lost 6; bases outside the gene matches: 5. The CDR3 covers 15 residues. The CDR3 DNA follows: TGTGCCAGTAGTTGGGGACAGGGGGCGCGTCAGCCCCAGCATTTT. Translated: CASSWGQGARQPQHF.

This chain links TRBV4-2 with TRBJ2-1; TRBD2 agrees at 13 bases. This CDR3 has 16 amino acids. Germline lookup yields CDR1 LGHNA and CDR2 YNFKEQ. With V trimmed by 4 bases and J by 7 bases, 7 bases remained unmatched. CDR3 DNA sequence: TGTGCCAGCAGCCCGAGGACTAGCGGGAGACAGAATGAGCAGTTCTTC. Amino acids: CASSPRTSGRQNEQFF.

The chain is built from TRBV30 and TRBJ2-2; tentative D call: TRBD2 (6 bases). Germline CDR1 is GTSNPN and CDR2 is SVGIG (reference sequence). V lost 1 base and J lost 7, with 16 bases in between. This CDR3 region has 15 residues. The CDR3 reads CAWSGGMGRGGELFF. DNA of the CDR3: TGTGCCTGGAGTGGGGGTATGGGGCGGGGCGGGGAGCTGTTTTTT.

This chain uses TRBV6-6 with TRBJ1-1; possible D gene TRBD1, 5 bases. V lost 4 bases and J lost 3, with 15 bases in between. CDR1 and CDR2 from the germline V gene are MNHNY and SVGAGI (reference sequence). CDR3 length: 15 residues. CDR3 in amino acids: CASSWVGLEDTEAFF. As DNA, the CDR3 is TGTGCCAGCAGTTGGGTGGGACTTGAAGACACTGAAGCTTTCTTT.

This chain joins TRBV30 and TRBJ2-5, with a tentative D call TRBD2 (6 bases). Germline CDR1 is GTSNPN and CDR2 is SVGIG (reference sequence). The CDR3 runs to 16 residues. Trimming pared 0 bases from V and 7 bases from J, leaving 21 bases between. CDR3 sequence (DNA): TGTGCCTGGAGTGTACTAGGTCAGGGAGGAAGATCGACCCAGTACTTC. Its translation is CAWSVLGQGGRSTQYF.

A note on this clone: Other DNA sequences within the sample encode an identical CDR3. V and J are TRBV5-1 and TRBJ2-1, with a possible D match to TRBD2 (6 bases). This CDR3 comprises 15 residues. Germline CDR1 reads SGHRS; CDR2 reads YFSETQ. V lost 2 bases, J lost 0 bases, and 9 bases lay in between. The CDR3 DNA follows: TGCGCCAGCAGCTTACGGGAGAGCTCCTACAATGAGCAGTTCTTC. This sequence encodes CASSLRESSYNEQFF.

The rearrangement joins TRBV6-6 to TRBJ1-5; 8 nucleotides align to TRBD1. CDR3 length: 15 amino acids. The V gene end was trimmed by 4 bases and the J gene end by 2 bases; junction bases not matched to a gene: 4. Per germline, CDR1 MNHNY and CDR2 SVGAGI (reference sequence). Written as DNA, the CDR3 is TGTGCCAGCAGTTTCTCGGGACAGGGCAATCAGCCCCAGCATTTT. It yields the protein CASSFSGQGNQPQHF.

The chain joins TRBV7-8 to TRBJ2-6; 7 bases are a match to TRBD2. Germline V gene sequence: CDR1 SGHVS, CDR2 FQNEAQ. This CDR3 has 17 amino acids. V lost 6 bases, J lost 0 bases, and 8 bases stayed unmatched. CDR3: CASSGRETSSGANVLTF. The CDR3 region has the DNA TGTGCCAGCAGTGGGAGGGAAACAAGCTCTGGGGCCAACGTCCTGACTTTC.

This rearrangement joins TRBV19 to TRBJ2-3; TRBD1 matches at 8 bases. CDR3 length: 15 amino acids. CDR1 is LNHDA, CDR2 SQIVND, per germline (reference sequence). Germline trimming cut 4 bases from V and 5 bases from J; bases unmatched to any gene: 8. CDR3 loop: CASSTGTGVIDTQYF. In DNA form, the CDR3 reads TGTGCCAGTAGTACCGGGACAGGTGTGATAGATACGCAGTATTTT.

The rearrangement links TRBV5-6 to TRBJ2-1, with TRBD2 as a possible D gene (6 bases). CDR3 length: 13 residues. The V end lost 3 bases, the J end lost 6 bases, and 10 bases lay between the germline ends. The V gene's germline CDR1 is SGHDT and CDR2 YYEEEE. CDR3 loop: CASSWSGSNEQFF. The CDR3 region has the DNA TGTGCCAGCAGCTGGAGCGGGTCCAATGAGCAGTTCTTC.